The sequence of this TCR beta chain was determined in a study of T cell responses to AZD1222 COVID-19 vaccine. Generated by immunoSEQ multiplex PCR, the TCRdb table keeps only in-frame clones and is missing some. Among 150,000 or so clones listed, about nine tenths were seen once. This CDR3 contains 11 residues. Trimming removed 3 bases at V and 5 bases at J, with 4 bases between. Germline CDR1 is MDHEN and CDR2 is SYDVKM. This clonotype was sampled from an adult who received the AZD1222 COVID-19 vaccine. The specimen comprised peripheral blood, sampled 28 days after the second AZD1222 dose. The chain carries TRBV28 and TRBJ2-5; the D is unclear. The CDR3 reads CASSLAETQYF. CDR3 sequence (DNA): TGTGCCAGCAGTTTGGCGGAGACCCAGTACTTC.